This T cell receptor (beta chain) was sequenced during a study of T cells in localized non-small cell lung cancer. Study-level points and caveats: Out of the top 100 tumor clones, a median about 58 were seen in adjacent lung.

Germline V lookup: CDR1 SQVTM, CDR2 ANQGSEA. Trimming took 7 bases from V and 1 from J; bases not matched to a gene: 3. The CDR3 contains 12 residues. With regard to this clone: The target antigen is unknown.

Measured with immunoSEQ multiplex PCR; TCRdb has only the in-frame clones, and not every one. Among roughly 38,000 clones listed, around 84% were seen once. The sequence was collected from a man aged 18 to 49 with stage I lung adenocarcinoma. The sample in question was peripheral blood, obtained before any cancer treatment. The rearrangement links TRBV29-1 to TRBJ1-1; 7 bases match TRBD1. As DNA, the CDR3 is TGCAGCGCCGGGACAGCGAACACTGAAGCTTTCTTT. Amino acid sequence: CSAGTANTEAFF.